This T cell receptor beta chain stems from a study of CD8 T cells in Susac syndrome. Study observations and caveats: Clonal expansion of Susac CD8+ cells peaked in TEMRA cells, and it also peaked in active patients.

RNA in amounts of about 0.5 to 1 ug was reverse transcribed with random hexamers. TCRdb called the immunoSEQ multiplex PCR reads again in MiXCR, with one record for every CDR3 protein. This table holds some 140,000 distinct CDR3 sequences, over 90% found once. The CDR3 runs to 15 residues. V was pared by 6 bases and J by 4 bases, with 19 bases between. Germline CDR1 and CDR2: SGDLS and YYNGEE. In the case of this clonotype: Its antigen remains unidentified.

The clonotype originates from a human donor with Susac syndrome. The V call is TRBV9, the J call TRBJ2-5; D could derive from TRBD1 or TRBD2 (5 bases each). Sequencing was performed on CD8+ T cells from PBMCs. In DNA, the CDR3 is TGTGCCAGCACCCTAATGGGGCTAGCAGGAGAGACCCAGTACTTC. This encodes CASTLMGLAGETQYF.